Shown below are 22 T cell receptor beta chains from a single sample sequenced in a study of T cells in women clearing cervical HPV infection. The protocol was immunoSEQ multiplex PCR, while the TCRdb copy is restricted to in-frame clones and leaves out a portion. This sample's table reports some 33,000 clones. The sample consisted of blood buffy coat. All receptors come from a woman aged 18-70 years with a cervical HPV16 infection that either progressed to CIN3+ or cleared (not recorded which).

Concerning this clone itself: The read stops 3 residues short of the end of the CDR3; the missing end is completed from the germline J gene. The gene calls are TRBV11-2 and TRBJ1-3; possibly TRBD1 for D (5 bases). The V and J ends lost 5 bases and 3 bases respectively, with 14 bases between them. Germline lookup yields CDR1 SGHAT and CDR2 FQNNGV. CDR3 size: 15 residues. The CDR3 spells CASSADSFGGNTIYF. The part of the CDR3 DNA that was read is TGTGCCAGCAGCGCTGACAGTTTTGGTGGAAACACC.

Turning to this clone: The CDR3 goes on 3 residues after the read ends, and that part is filled in from the germline J gene. V gene TRBV20-1 combines with J gene TRBJ2-7, with TRBD1 identical over 8 bases. Germline V CDR1 and CDR2: DFQATT, SNEGSKA (reference sequence). V lost 3 bases to trimming and J lost 5 bases; unmatched junction nucleotides: 9. The CDR3 totals 14 residues. The part of the CDR3 DNA that was read is TGCAGTGCTAGTCTTCCAGGACAGGGAGACGAG. The encoded protein is CSASLPGQGDE. In full, the CDR3 reads CSASLPGQGDEQYF.

On this clone: The CDR3 is cut off 3 residues early in the read; its end comes from the germline J gene. The chain has TRBV18 and TRBJ1-2, with D tentatively TRBD1 (5 bases). CDR3 length: 15 residues. From germline, CDR1 is KGHSH and CDR2 LQKENI. The part of the CDR3 DNA that was read is TGTGCCAGCTCACCACGGACTAGCGGGACGAATGAC. Amino acid sequence: CASSPRTSGTND. From start to end, the CDR3 is CASSPRTSGTNDYTF.

On this clone: The read falls 3 residues short of the CDR3 end, and the missing part is taken from the germline J gene. The chain is built from TRBV30 and TRBJ1-1; maybe TRBD1 (6 bases). Per germline, CDR1 GTSNPN and CDR2 SVGIG (reference sequence). CDR3 length: 15 residues. Trimming removed 0 bases from V and 0 bases from J, with 11 bases in between. The CDR3 DNA, read in part, is TGTGCCTGGAGTGTATGGGGGGGGCTGAACACTGAA. This gives the protein CAWSVWGGLNTE. The whole CDR3 protein is CAWSVWGGLNTEAFF.

Concerning this clone itself: The CDR3 is cut off 3 residues early in the read; its end comes from the germline J gene. The chain employs TRBV7-8 and TRBJ1-2; tentatively, D is TRBD1 (5 bases). The germline CDR1 and CDR2 sequences are SGHVS and FQNEAQ. This CDR3 contains 17 residues. The CDR3 spells CASSFRLAGEITDTYTF. CDR3 bases read: TGTGCCAGCAGCTTCCGACTAGCGGGGGAGATTACAGATACC.

Remarks on this clone: A junction end diverges from the germline sequence, so it may reflect a read error. The read ends 3 residues shy of where the CDR3 ends; the end is completed using the germline J gene. In the same sample, other DNA sequences code for this CDR3. The V call is TRBV11-3, the J call TRBJ1-3; possibly TRBD1 for D (5 bases). Germline values: CDR1 SGHNT, CDR2 YENEEA. The CDR3 has 15 amino acids. CDR3 protein: CASSLLRGSGNTIYF. The covered CDR3 bases are TGTGCCAGCAGCTTATTAAGGGGAAGTGGAAACACG.

Concerning this clone itself: The read halts 3 residues ahead of the CDR3 end, with the missing end drawn from the germline J gene. The chain uses TRBV20-1 and TRBJ2-7, with 7 bases fitting TRBD2. Per germline, CDR1 DFQATT and CDR2 SNEGSKA (reference sequence). The CDR3 totals 14 residues. Unmatched junction bases numbered 9, after V lost 2 bases and J lost 5 bases. The sequenced part of the CDR3 DNA is TGCAGTGCTAGATCTAGCGGCCCCTTGGACGAG. This encodes CSARSSGPLDE. The whole CDR3 is CSARSSGPLDEQYF.

As regards this clone: The read is 3 residues too short to cover the CDR3 end, so that end is filled in from the germline J gene. The chain employs TRBV7-2 and TRBJ2-7; D perhaps matches TRBD1 (6 bases). CDR3 size: 15 residues. Looked up from germline, CDR1 is SGHTA and CDR2 is FQGNSA. Trimming removed 5 bases at V and 4 bases at J, with 18 bases between. This CDR3 is CASSPTGQSGYEQYF. The DNA read from the CDR3 is TGTGCCAGCAGCCCTACGGGACAAAGCGGATACGAG. The full variable domain, completed using reference TRBV7-2 and TRBJ2-7, is GAGVSQSPSNKVTEKGKDVELRCDPISGHTALYWYRQSLGQGLEFLIYFQGNSAPDKSGLPSDRFSAERTGGSVSTLTIQRTQQEDSAVYLCASSPTGQSGYEQYFGPGTRLTVT.

In regard to this clone: Coverage ceases 3 residues before the CDR3 finishes, and the germline J gene fills in the end. V and J are TRBV19 and TRBJ2-4, with a tentative D call TRBD1 (6 bases). The germline V gene encodes CDR1 LNHDA and CDR2 SQIVND (reference sequence). The CDR3 is made up of 12 amino acids. V was pared by 10 bases and J by 8 bases, with 15 bases between. The CDR3 is CATRSGVHIQYF. The part of the CDR3 DNA that was read is TGTGCCACCCGATCAGGGGTACACATT.

In regard to this clone: The read finishes 3 residues shy of the CDR3 end, and the germline J gene is used to complete it. The V call is TRBV20-1, the J call TRBJ2-7; 9 bases map to TRBD1. Germline values: CDR1 DFQATT, CDR2 SNEGSKA (reference sequence). This CDR3 has 14 amino acids. V gave up 2 bases and J gave up 4 bases; unmatched junction bases: 6. This CDR3 reads CSARSRDRVYEQYF. Incomplete CDR3 DNA: TGCAGTGCTAGATCCCGGGACAGGGTATACGAG.

A remark on this clone: The CDR3 end lies 3 residues beyond the end of the read and is filled in from the germline J gene. The V gene is TRBV7-9, the J gene TRBJ1-2, with 8 bases that match TRBD1. Germline CDR1 and CDR2: SEHNR and FQNEAQ (reference sequence). Trimming took 3 bases from V and 4 from J; bases not matched to a gene: 7. The CDR3 loop spans 15 amino acids. The CDR3 DNA, read in part, is TGTGCCAGCAGCTTGAAGGGACAGGCAGGCTATGGC. Its translation: CASSLKGQAGYG. The entire CDR3 is CASSLKGQAGYGYTF.

Of note for this clone: The read terminates 3 residues before the CDR3 end, so the remaining end is supplied by the germline J gene. The V and J genes are TRBV6-2 or TRBV6-3 and TRBJ2-1; 13 bases are a match to TRBD2. The ends lost 5 bases at V and 2 bases at J; junction bases unmatched: 3. CDR1 and CDR2 (germline): MNHEY, SVGEGT. The CDR3 is 16 residues long. CDR3 DNA, as far as it was read: TGTGCCAGCAGTCGGGGACTAGCGGGAACCTACAATGAG. Protein: CASSRGLAGTYNE. The whole CDR3 sequence reads CASSRGLAGTYNEQFF.

As for this clone: The CDR3 end falls 3 residues outside the read, so it is completed with the germline J gene. The chain uses TRBV19 and TRBJ2-2; 7 bases map to TRBD2. CDR1 is LNHDA and CDR2 is SQIVND in the germline V gene (reference sequence). The CDR3 loop spans 15 amino acids. Partial CDR3 DNA: TGTGCCAGTAGTATTCCAGCGGGGTCTCTCGAAAAG. As protein: CASSIPAGSLEK. The CDR3 as a whole reads CASSIPAGSLEKLFF.

Comments on this clone: The sequence runs out 3 residues before the end of the CDR3; the remainder is reconstructed from the germline J gene. V gene TRBV2 combines with J gene TRBJ1-1, with D perhaps TRBD1 (5 bases). The CDR3 totals 14 residues. With 7 bases removed from V and 3 bases from J, the gap between germline ends came to 15 bases. Germline V gene lookup returns CDR1 SNHLY and CDR2 FYNNEI. The CDR3 is CASIFGATDTEAFF. Incomplete CDR3 DNA: TGTGCCAGCATTTTTGGGGCTACCGACACTGAA. Together with reference TRBV2 and TRBJ1-1, the CDR3 gives the full variable domain: EPEVTQTPSHQVTQMGQEVILRCVPISNHLYFYWYRQILGQKVEFLVSFYNNEISEKSEIFDDQFSVERPDGSNFTLKIRSTKLEDSAMYFCASIFGATDTEAFFGQGTRLTVV.

Notes on this clone: Coverage ceases 3 residues before the CDR3 finishes, and the germline J gene fills in the end. The V call is TRBV20-1, the J call TRBJ2-7; 9 bases align to TRBD1. J gave up 5 bases and V 6 bases, and 11 bases lay outside the gene matches. CDR1 is DFQATT, CDR2 SNEGSKA, per germline (reference sequence). This CDR3 has 14 residues. The sequenced part of the CDR3 DNA is TGCAGTGCGGCGTCCGGGACAGGGTATGACGAG. Translated: CSAASGTGYDE. The whole CDR3 protein is CSAASGTGYDEQYF.

Comment on this clone: The read ends 3 residues early relative to the CDR3; the germline J gene fills the gap. This sequence joins TRBV20-1 and TRBJ1-5, with 8 bases identical to TRBD1. The CDR3 sequence is 13 residues long. J gave up 4 bases and V 3 bases, and 2 bases lay outside the gene matches. Germline CDR1 reads DFQATT; CDR2 reads SNEGSKA (reference sequence). This CDR3 reads CSASGTGNQPQHF. CDR3 bases read: TGCAGTGCTAGCGGGACAGGTAATCAGCCC.

A note on this clone: The read terminates 3 residues ahead of where the CDR3 ends, so the germline J gene completes it. This chain links TRBV5-6 with TRBJ1-2; maybe TRBD1 (6 bases). Trimming shortened V by 4 bases and J by 7 bases, and 14 bases separated the two germline ends. This CDR3 is 13 amino acids long. In germline, CDR1 is SGHDT, CDR2 YYEEEE. CDR3 bases read: TGTGCCAGCAGCGATGGGACATCCTCTGGC. Its translation: CASSDGTSSG. The whole CDR3 protein reads CASSDGTSSGYTF.

In the case of this clone: The read comes to an end 3 residues before the CDR3 does, leaving the germline J gene to fill in the end. This chain uses TRBV5-1 with TRBJ2-1; 7 bases match TRBD1. J gave up 3 bases and V 4 bases, and 4 bases lay outside the gene matches. This CDR3 is 14 amino acids long. The germline V gene has CDR1 SGHRS and CDR2 YFSETQ. CDR3: CASSPRDSYNEQFF. The covered CDR3 bases are TGCGCCAGCAGCCCCCGGGACAGCTACAATGAG.

Regarding this clone: An end of the junction does not agree with germline; a read error may underlie this. The read finishes 3 residues shy of the CDR3 end, and the germline J gene is used to complete it. Other DNA variants within this sample encode the same CDR3. V is TRBV30 and J is TRBJ1-3, with D possibly being TRBD1 (6 bases). Germline V gene data show CDR1 as GTSNPN and CDR2 as SVGIG (reference sequence). The CDR3 loop spans 15 amino acids. Partial CDR3 DNA: TGTGCCTGGAGCGGGACATCTTTCTCTGGAAACACG. This translates into CAWSGTSFSGNT. The entire CDR3 reads CAWSGTSFSGNTIYF.

Concerning this clone: The read stops 3 residues short of the end of the CDR3; the missing end is completed from the germline J gene. The chain links TRBV30 to TRBJ2-2; possibly TRBD1 for D (6 bases). CDR3 length equals 14 residues. Trimming took 3 bases from V and 1 from J, leaving 9 bases between them. Looked up from germline, CDR1 is GTSNPN and CDR2 is SVGIG (reference sequence). The CDR3 loop is CAWRQGRNTGELFF. The DNA read from the CDR3 is TGTGCCTGGAGACAGGGAAGGAACACCGGGGAG. Supplemented by reference TRBV30 and TRBJ2-2, the full variable domain reads SQTIHQWPATLVQPVGSPLSLECTVEGTSNPNLYWYRQAAGRGLQLLFYSVGIGQISSEVPQNLSASRPQDRQFILSSKKLLLSDSGFYLCAWRQGRNTGELFFGEGSRLTVL.

Points on this clone: With the read ending 3 residues before the CDR3 end, the germline J gene is used to fill in that end. The chain links TRBV2 to TRBJ2-3, with a tentative D call TRBD1 (5 bases). Looked up from germline, CDR1 is SNHLY and CDR2 is FYNNEI. V shed 1 base and J shed 5 bases, with 13 bases lying between them. The CDR3 is made up of 15 amino acids. The DNA read from the CDR3 is TGTGCCAGCAGTGAAGAGCGTATAAGGGGAGATACG. Amino acid sequence: CASSEERIRGDT. The entire CDR3 is CASSEERIRGDTQYF.

This clone is called medium-sized based on its frequency. The DNA ends 3 residues before the CDR3 does, and the rest of the CDR3 is filled in from the germline J gene. The rearrangement links TRBV6-1 to TRBJ2-7, with a weak D call TRBD1 (5 bases). The length of the CDR3 is 14 residues. V was trimmed by 2 bases and J by 2 bases, leaving 10 bases between them. Germline CDR1 MNHNS, CDR2 SASEGT. Incomplete CDR3 DNA: TGTGCCAGCAGTGAATATAGGACACCCTACGAG. Translated: CASSEYRTPYE. In full, the CDR3 reads CASSEYRTPYEQYF.